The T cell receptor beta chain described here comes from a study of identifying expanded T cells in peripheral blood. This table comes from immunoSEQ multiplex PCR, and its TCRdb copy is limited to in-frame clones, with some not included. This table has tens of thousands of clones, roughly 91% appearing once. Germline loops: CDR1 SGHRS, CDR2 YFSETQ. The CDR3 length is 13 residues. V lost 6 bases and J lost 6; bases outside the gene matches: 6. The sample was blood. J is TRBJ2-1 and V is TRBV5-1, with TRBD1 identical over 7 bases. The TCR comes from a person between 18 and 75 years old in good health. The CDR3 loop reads CASKETGSNEQFF. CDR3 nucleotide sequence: TGCGCCAGCAAGGAGACAGGGTCCAATGAGCAGTTCTTC.